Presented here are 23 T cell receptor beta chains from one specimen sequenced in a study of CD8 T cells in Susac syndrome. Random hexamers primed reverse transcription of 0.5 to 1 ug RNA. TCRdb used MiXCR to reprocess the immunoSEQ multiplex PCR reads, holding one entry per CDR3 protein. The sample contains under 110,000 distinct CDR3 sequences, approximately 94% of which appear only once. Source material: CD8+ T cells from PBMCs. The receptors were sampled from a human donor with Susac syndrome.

DNA of the CDR3: TGTGCCAGCAGCTTACACAGGGTTGAGACCCAGTACTTC. The encoded protein is CASSLHRVETQYF. The V and J genes are TRBV7-6 and TRBJ2-5, with TRBD1 as a possible D gene (6 bases). The length of the CDR3 is 13 residues. The V gene's germline CDR1 is SGHVS and CDR2 FNYEAQ. Between the trimmed V and J ends, which lost 2 bases and 5 bases, there was a span of 9 bases.

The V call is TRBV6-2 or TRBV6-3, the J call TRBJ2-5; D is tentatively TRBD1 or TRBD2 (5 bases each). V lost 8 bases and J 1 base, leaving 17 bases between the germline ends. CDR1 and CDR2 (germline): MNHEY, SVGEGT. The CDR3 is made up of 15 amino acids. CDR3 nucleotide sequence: TGTGCCAGCCTAACGCGAGGGACGCTCCAAGAGACCCAGTACTTC. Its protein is CASLTRGTLQETQYF.

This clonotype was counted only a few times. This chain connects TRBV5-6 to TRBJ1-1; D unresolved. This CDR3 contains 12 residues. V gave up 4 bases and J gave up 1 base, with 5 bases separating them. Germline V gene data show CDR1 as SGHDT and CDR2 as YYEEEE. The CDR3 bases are TGTGCCAGCAGCCGCGGGAACACTGAAGCTTTCTTT. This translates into CASSRGNTEAFF. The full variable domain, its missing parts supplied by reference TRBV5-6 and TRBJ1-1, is DAGVTQSPTHLIKTRGQQVTLRCSPKSGHDTVSWYQQALGQGPQFIFQYYEEEERQRGNFPDRFSGHQFPNYSSELNVNALLLGDSALYLCASSRGNTEAFFGQGTRLTVV.

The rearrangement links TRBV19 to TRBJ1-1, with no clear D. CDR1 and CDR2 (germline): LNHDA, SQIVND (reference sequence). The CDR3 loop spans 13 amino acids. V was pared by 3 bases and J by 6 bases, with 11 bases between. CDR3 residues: CASSISMVAEAFF. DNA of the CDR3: TGTGCCAGTAGTATTTCGATGGTGGCTGAAGCTTTCTTT.

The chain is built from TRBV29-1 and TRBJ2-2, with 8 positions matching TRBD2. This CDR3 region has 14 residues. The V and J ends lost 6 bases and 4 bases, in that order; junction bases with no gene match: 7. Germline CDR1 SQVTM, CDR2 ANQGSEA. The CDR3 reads CSVSGTSFTGELFF. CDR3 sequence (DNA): TGCAGCGTATCCGGGACTAGTTTCACCGGGGAGCTGTTTTTT.

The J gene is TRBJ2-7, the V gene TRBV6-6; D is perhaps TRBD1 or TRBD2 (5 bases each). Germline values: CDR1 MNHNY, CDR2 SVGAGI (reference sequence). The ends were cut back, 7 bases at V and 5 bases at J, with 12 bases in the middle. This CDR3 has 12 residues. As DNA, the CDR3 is TGTGCCAGCAACATGGGGGATGACGAGCAGTACTTC. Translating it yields CASNMGDDEQYF.

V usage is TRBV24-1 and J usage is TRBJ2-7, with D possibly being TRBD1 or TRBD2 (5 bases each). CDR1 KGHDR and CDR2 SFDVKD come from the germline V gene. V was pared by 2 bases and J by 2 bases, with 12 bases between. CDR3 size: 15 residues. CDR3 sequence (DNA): TGTGCCACCAGTGATTCCCGGGGACCCACCTACGAGCAGTACTTC. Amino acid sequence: CATSDSRGPTYEQYF.

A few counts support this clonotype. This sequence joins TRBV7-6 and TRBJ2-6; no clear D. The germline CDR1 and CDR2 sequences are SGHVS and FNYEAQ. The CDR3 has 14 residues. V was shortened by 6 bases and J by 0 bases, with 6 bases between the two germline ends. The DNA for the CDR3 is TGTGCCAGCAGTTCGGACTCTGGGGCCAACGTCCTGACTTTC. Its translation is CASSSDSGANVLTF.

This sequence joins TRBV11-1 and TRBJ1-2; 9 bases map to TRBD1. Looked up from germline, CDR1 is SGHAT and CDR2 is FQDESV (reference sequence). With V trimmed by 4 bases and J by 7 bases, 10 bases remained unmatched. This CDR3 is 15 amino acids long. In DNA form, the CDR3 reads TGTGCCAGCAGCTCGGGGGACAGGGTGATTCGTGGCTACACCTTC. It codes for CASSSGDRVIRGYTF.

CDR3 coding DNA: TGTGCCAGCAGCCAGGGAGGGACTAGCGGGGACGAGCAGTACTTC. It encodes CASSQGGTSGDEQYF. This chain joins TRBV14 and TRBJ2-7; TRBD2 agrees at 13 bases. Germline CDR1 is SGHDN and CDR2 is FVKESK. The CDR3 has 15 amino acids. The V gene end was trimmed by 3 bases and the J gene end by 5 bases; junction bases not matched to a gene: 4.

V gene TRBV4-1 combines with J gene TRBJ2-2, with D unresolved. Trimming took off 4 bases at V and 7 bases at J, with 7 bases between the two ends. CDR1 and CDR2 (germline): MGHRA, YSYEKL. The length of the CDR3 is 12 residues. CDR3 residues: CASSRVGGELFF. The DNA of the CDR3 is TGCGCCAGCAGCCGGGTTGGCGGGGAGCTGTTTTTT.

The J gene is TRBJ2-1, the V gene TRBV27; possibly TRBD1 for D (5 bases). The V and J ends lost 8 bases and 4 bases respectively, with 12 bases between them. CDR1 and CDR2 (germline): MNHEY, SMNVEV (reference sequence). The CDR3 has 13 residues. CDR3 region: CASWGKGYNEQFF. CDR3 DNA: TGTGCCAGCTGGGGCAAGGGGTACAATGAGCAGTTCTTC.

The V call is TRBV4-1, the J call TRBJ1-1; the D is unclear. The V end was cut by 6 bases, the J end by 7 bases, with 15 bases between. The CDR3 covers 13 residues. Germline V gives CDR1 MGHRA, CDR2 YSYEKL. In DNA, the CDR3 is TGCGCCAGCAGGGACTCCAGTCGTTTTGAAGCTTTCTTT. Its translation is CASRDSSRFEAFF.

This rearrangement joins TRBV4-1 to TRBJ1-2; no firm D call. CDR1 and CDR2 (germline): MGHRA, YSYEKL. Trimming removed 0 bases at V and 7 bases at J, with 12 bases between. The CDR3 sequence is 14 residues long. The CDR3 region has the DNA TGCGCCAGCAGCCAAGAGAGCCCAAAAAGTGGCTACACCTTC. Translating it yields CASSQESPKSGYTF.

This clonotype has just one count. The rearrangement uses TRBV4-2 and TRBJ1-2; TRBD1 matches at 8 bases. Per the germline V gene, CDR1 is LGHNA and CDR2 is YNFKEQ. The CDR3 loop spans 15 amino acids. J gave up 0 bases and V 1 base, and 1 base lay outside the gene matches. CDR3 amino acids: CASSQGQGTNYGYTF. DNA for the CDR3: TGTGCCAGCAGCCAAGGACAGGGGACTAACTATGGCTACACCTTC.

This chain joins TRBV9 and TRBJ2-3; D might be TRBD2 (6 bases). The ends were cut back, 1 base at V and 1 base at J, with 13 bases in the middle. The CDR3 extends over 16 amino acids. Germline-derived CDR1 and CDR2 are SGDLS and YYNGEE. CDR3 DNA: TGTGCCAGCAGCGTACGGGGGATGACTGGCACAGATACGCAGTATTTT. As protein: CASSVRGMTGTDTQYF. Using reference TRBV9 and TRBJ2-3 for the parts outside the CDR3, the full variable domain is DSGVTQTPKHLITATGQRVTLRCSPRSGDLSVYWYQQSLDQGLQFLIQYYNGEERAKGNILERFSAQQFPDLHSELNLSSLELGDSALYFCASSVRGMTGTDTQYFGPGTRLTVL.

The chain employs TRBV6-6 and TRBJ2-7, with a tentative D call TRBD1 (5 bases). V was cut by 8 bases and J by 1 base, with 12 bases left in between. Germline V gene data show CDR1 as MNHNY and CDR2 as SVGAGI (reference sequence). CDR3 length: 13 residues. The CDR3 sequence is CASREDSSYEQYF. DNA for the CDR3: TGTGCCAGCCGCGAAGACAGTTCCTACGAGCAGTACTTC.

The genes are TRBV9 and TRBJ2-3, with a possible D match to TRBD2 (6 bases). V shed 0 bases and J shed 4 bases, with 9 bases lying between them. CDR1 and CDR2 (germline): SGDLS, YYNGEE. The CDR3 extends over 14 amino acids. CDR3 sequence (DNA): TGTGCCAGCAGCGTAGAAGGCGGGGCAGATACGCAGTATTTT. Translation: CASSVEGGADTQYF. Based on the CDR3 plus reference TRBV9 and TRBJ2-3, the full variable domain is DSGVTQTPKHLITATGQRVTLRCSPRSGDLSVYWYQQSLDQGLQFLIQYYNGEERAKGNILERFSAQQFPDLHSELNLSSLELGDSALYFCASSVEGGADTQYFGPGTRLTVL.

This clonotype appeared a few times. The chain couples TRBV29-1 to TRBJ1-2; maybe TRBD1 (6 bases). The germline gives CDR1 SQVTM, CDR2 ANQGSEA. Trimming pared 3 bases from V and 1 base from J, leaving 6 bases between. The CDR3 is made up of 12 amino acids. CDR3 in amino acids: CSVEDSNYGYTF. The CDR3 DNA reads TGCAGCGTTGAGGACAGTAACTATGGCTACACCTTC.

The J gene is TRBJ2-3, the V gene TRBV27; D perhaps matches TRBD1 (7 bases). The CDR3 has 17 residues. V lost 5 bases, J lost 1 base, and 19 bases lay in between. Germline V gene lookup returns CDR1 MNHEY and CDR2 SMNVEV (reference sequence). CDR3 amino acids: CASSTLGGGFGTDTQYF. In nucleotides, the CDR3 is TGTGCCAGCAGTACCCTCGGAGGGGGCTTCGGCACAGATACGCAGTATTTT.

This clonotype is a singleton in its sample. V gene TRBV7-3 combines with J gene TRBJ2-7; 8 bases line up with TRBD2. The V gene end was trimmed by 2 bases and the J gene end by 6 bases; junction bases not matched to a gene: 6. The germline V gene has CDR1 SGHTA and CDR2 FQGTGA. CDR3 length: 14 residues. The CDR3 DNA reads TGTGCCAGCAGCTTACGGGGGGGAACCGGCGAGCAGTACTTC. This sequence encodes CASSLRGGTGEQYF.

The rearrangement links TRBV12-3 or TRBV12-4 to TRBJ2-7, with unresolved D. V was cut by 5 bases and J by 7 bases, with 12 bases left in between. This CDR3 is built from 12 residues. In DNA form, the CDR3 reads TGTGCCAGCAGTAACACCTTGACAGAGCAGTACTTC. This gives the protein CASSNTLTEQYF.

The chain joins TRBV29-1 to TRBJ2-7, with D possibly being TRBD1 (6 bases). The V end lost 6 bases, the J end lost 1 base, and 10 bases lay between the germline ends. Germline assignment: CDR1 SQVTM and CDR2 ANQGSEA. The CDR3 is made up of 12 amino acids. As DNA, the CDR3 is TGCAGCGTAACAGGGATGTCCTACGAGCAGTACTTC. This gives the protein CSVTGMSYEQYF.